Detailed here is one T cell receptor (beta chain). Its matching antigen is unknown. These data belong to a study of cytomegalovirus exposure and HLA in healthy donors. Germline V gene lookup returns CDR1 SGHNT and CDR2 YENEEA. With V trimmed by 2 bases and J by 7 bases, 5 bases remained unmatched. The CDR3 sequence is 15 residues long. Study-wide results and limits: According to a later analysis, TCR clusters from the first cohort tended to co-occur in the 120 or so validation repertoires. Despite most TCR sequences being rare, some public TCRs occurred in many donors. The study flagged roughly 150 TCR beta chains as cytomegalovirus-associated.

The protocol was immunoSEQ multiplex PCR, while the TCRdb copy is restricted to in-frame clones and leaves out a portion. Here the sample spans about 310,000 clones, over 75% being singletons. This sequence joins TRBV11-3 and TRBJ2-1; TRBD2 matches at 10 bases. This TCR was recovered from a young man in good health and CMV-seronegative. The sample comprised PBMCs. CDR3 nucleotides: TGTGCCAGCAGCTTATGGAGCGGGGGGGCGAATGAGCAGTTCTTC. Translation: CASSLWSGGANEQFF.